The 9 T cell receptor beta chains below come from one sample, sequenced in a study of T cell changes during pregnancy in multiple sclerosis. Clones were sequenced by immunoSEQ multiplex PCR, and TCRdb holds only the in-frame ones, with some missing. The data contain around 15,000 clones, 84% of them singletons. Source: CD8+ T cells from peripheral blood mononuclear cells, taken in the second trimester of pregnancy. The receptors were gathered from a female donor in good health, enrolled as a control in a pregnancy study.

V usage is TRBV6-4 and J usage is TRBJ2-2; 7 nucleotides match TRBD1. Germline V gene lookup returns CDR1 MRHNA and CDR2 SNTAGT. Trimming at V came to 10 bases and at J to 2 bases, leaving 4 bases not matched to a gene. CDR3 length: 13 residues. CDR3 protein: CATRQGNTGELFF. The CDR3, as DNA: TGTGCCACCCGACAGGGAAACACCGGGGAGCTGTTTTTT.

This rearrangement joins TRBV7-2 to TRBJ1-2; D not resolved. Per germline, CDR1 SGHTA and CDR2 FQGNSA. The CDR3 spans 14 residues. V lost 3 bases, J lost 8 bases, and 16 bases lay in between. The DNA for the CDR3 is TGTGCCAGCAGCTTTGAAAACAAGGTGGAGGGCTACACCTTC. Residues: CASSFENKVEGYTF.

The CDR3 DNA reads TGCGCCAGCAGCCAAGAGTTAAGGGGGCCCGATACGCAGTATTTT. It encodes CASSQELRGPDTQYF. The chain couples TRBV4-1 to TRBJ2-3, with 7 bases identical to TRBD1. Germline V gene sequence: CDR1 MGHRA, CDR2 YSYEKL. The CDR3 runs to 15 residues. Unmatched junction bases numbered 6, after V lost 0 bases and J lost 6 bases.

The V gene is TRBV29-1, the J gene TRBJ2-1; no clear D. Germline CDR1 reads SQVTM; CDR2 reads ANQGSEA. The CDR3 has 12 amino acids. The V and J ends lost 7 bases and 7 bases respectively, with 14 bases between them. CDR3 nucleotides: TGCAGCGCTAGACCCTTTTTTAATGAGCAGTTCTTC. As protein: CSARPFFNEQFF.

Written as DNA, the CDR3 is TGTGCCAGCAGCTTCTCCAGGGGGCCCGCAACTAATGAAAAACTGTTTTTT. It encodes CASSFSRGPATNEKLFF. The chain links TRBV7-9 to TRBJ1-4; 8 bases align to TRBD1. From germline, CDR1 is SEHNR and CDR2 FQNEAQ (reference sequence). The J segment lost 0 bases and the V segment lost 3 bases, leaving 6 bases of the junction unmatched. The CDR3 has 17 residues.

The chain uses TRBV4-2 and TRBJ1-5; D is uncertain. CDR1 and CDR2 (germline): LGHNA, YNFKEQ. This CDR3 is 16 amino acids long. Between the trimmed V and J ends, which lost 4 bases and 4 bases, there was a span of 17 bases. The CDR3 sequence is CASSPKVGSENQPQHF. In nucleotides, the CDR3 is TGTGCCAGCAGCCCAAAAGTGGGGAGTGAGAATCAGCCCCAGCATTTT.

J is TRBJ2-2 and V is TRBV9; possible D gene TRBD1, 6 bases. V dropped 0 bases and J dropped 0 bases, with 12 bases sitting between them. Germline V lookup: CDR1 SGDLS, CDR2 YYNGEE. This CDR3 has 17 residues. The DNA for the CDR3 is TGTGCCAGCAGCGTAGGACGGTGGGACACGAACACCGGGGAGCTGTTTTTT. Translating it yields CASSVGRWDTNTGELFF.

In this sample, this clone turned up once. This sequence joins TRBV7-9 and TRBJ1-4; the D is unclear. V shed 5 bases and J shed 5 bases, with 15 bases lying between them. Germline assignment: CDR1 SEHNR and CDR2 FQNEAQ (reference sequence). CDR3 length equals 15 residues. CDR3 bases: TGTGCCAGCAGCGATGGTCCCGCGATAAATGAAAAACTGTTTTTT. This sequence encodes CASSDGPAINEKLFF. The full variable domain, its missing parts supplied by reference TRBV7-9 and TRBJ1-4, is DTGVSQNPRHKITKRGQNVTFRCDPISEHNRLYWYRQTLGQGPEFLTYFQNEAQLEKSRLLSDRFSAERPKGSFSTLEIQRTEQGDSAMYLCASSDGPAINEKLFFGSGTQLSVL.

This clone appeared a few times. The rearrangement links TRBV6-5 to TRBJ1-5; no clear D gene. In germline, CDR1 is MNHEY, CDR2 SVGAGI. The CDR3 has 15 amino acids. V lost 5 bases to trimming and J lost 1 base, with 12 bases between them. In DNA form, the CDR3 reads TGTGCCAGCAGTCGGGAAAAAACAAGCAATCAGCCCCAGCATTTT. It codes for CASSREKTSNQPQHF.